The 4 T cell receptor beta chains reported below all come from one sample, sequenced in a study of shared clonotypes between healthy human individuals. TCRdb keeps only in-frame clones here, not all; method: immunoSEQ multiplex PCR. The sample lists hundreds of thousands of clones, roughly 95% seen once, with about 0.064% in the top ten. The sample taken for sequencing was naive CD4+ T cells sorted from blood. Subset: CD45RA+ positively selected. Receptors originate from a woman aged 30 to 39 in good health.

The chain employs TRBV10-3 and TRBJ1-4; the match to TRBD1 covers 11 bases. The CDR3 extends over 15 amino acids. Germline-derived CDR1 and CDR2 are ENHRY and SYGVKD. With V trimmed by 4 bases and J by 8 bases, 6 bases remained unmatched. The CDR3, as DNA: TGTGCCATCAGTGGAGGACAGGGGGCCGGGGAAAAACTGTTTTTT. It yields the protein CAISGGQGAGEKLFF.

This clone was seen a few times. The chain couples TRBV28 to TRBJ2-7; D possibly uses TRBD1 or TRBD2 (5 bases each). Germline loops: CDR1 MDHEN, CDR2 SYDVKM. The CDR3 totals 14 residues. Trimming pared 6 bases from V and 3 bases from J, leaving 15 bases between. The CDR3 bases are TGTGCCAGCAGACCCACGGGACGCTACTACGAGCAGTACTTC. It is translated as CASRPTGRYYEQYF.

The V and J genes are TRBV7-9 and TRBJ1-4, with D perhaps matching TRBD1 (6 bases). The CDR3 totals 16 residues. Trimming stripped 5 bases from V and 7 bases from J, with 20 bases between. Germline CDR1 reads SEHNR; CDR2 reads FQNEAQ (reference sequence). The CDR3, as DNA: TGTGCCAGCAGCCCCCGAGGGGGGGTACAGGGTGAAAAACTGTTTTTT. Translating it yields CASSPRGGVQGEKLFF.

The J gene is TRBJ2-1, the V gene TRBV2, with 11 bases matching TRBD2. V lost 5 bases, J lost 2 bases, and 2 bases stayed unmatched. The germline V gene encodes CDR1 SNHLY and CDR2 FYNNEI. This CDR3 is built from 15 residues. The CDR3 region has the DNA TGTGCCAGCAGTCGACTAGCGGGGACCTACAATGAGCAGTTCTTC. Translation: CASSRLAGTYNEQFF.